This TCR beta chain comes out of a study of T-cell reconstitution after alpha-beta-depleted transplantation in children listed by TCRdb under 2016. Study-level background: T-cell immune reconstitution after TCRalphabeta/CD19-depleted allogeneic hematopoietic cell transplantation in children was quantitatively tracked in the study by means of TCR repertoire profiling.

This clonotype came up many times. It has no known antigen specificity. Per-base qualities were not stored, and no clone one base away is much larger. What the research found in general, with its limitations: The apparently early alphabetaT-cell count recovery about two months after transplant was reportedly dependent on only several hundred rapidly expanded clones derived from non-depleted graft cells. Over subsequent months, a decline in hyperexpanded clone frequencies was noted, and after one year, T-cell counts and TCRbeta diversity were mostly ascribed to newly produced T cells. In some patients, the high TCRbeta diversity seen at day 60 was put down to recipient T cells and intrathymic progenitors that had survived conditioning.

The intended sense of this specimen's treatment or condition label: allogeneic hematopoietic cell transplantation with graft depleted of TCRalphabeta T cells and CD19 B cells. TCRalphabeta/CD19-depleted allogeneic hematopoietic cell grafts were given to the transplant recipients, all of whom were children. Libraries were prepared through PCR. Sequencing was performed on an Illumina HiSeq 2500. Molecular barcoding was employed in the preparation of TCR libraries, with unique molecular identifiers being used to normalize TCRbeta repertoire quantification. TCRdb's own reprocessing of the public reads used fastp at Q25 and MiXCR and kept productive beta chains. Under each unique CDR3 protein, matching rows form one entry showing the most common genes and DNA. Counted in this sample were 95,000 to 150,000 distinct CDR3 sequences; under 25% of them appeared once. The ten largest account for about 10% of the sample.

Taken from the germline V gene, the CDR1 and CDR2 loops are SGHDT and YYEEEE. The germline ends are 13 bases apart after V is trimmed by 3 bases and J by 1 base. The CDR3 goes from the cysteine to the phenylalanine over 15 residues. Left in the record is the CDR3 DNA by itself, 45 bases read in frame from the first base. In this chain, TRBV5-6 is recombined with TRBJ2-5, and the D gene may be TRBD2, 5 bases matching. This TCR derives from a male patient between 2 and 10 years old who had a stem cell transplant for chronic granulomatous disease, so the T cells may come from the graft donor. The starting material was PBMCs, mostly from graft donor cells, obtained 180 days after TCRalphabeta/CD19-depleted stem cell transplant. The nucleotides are TGTGCCAGCAGCTCCCGCGGGTGGGGCCAAGAGACCCAGTACTTC. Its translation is CASSSRGWGQETQYF.